This paragraph covers one T cell receptor (beta chain) sequence. This record belongs to a study of T cell changes during pregnancy in multiple sclerosis. Sequencing used immunoSEQ multiplex PCR; TCRdb keeps in-frame clones, though not all of them. The profile shows just under 65,000 clones, roughly 92% of them singletons. This sequence was found in a female donor with multiple sclerosis, enrolled in a pregnancy study. Sample: CD8+ T cells from peripheral blood mononuclear cells, taken in the second trimester of pregnancy.

As DNA, the CDR3 is TGTGCCAGCAGTATCCGGGACTATACCTACGAGCAGTACTTC. Protein product: CASSIRDYTYEQYF. V gene TRBV28 combines with J gene TRBJ2-7; 7 nucleotides agree with TRBD2. CDR3 length: 14 amino acids. CDR1 is MDHEN, CDR2 SYDVKM, per germline. With 5 bases clipped from V and 2 bases from J, the junction kept 6 bases outside the gene matches.